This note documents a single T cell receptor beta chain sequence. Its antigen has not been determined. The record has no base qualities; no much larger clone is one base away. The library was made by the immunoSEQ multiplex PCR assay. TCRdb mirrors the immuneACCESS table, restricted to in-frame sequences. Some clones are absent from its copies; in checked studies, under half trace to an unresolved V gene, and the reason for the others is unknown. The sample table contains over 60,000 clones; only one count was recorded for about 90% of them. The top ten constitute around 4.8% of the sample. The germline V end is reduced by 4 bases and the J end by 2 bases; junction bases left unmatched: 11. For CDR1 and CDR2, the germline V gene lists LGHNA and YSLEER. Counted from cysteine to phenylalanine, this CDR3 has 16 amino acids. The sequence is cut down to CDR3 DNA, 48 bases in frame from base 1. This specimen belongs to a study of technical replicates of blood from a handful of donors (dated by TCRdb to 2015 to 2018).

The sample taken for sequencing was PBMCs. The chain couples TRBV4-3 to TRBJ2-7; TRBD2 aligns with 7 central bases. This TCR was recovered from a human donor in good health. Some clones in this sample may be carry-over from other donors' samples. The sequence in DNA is TGCGCCAGCAGCCCAGAGGTCCAGCGGGGCGCCTACGAGCAGTACTTC. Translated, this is CASSPEVQRGAYEQYF.